Detailed here is one T cell receptor (beta chain). Germline V CDR1 and CDR2: SGHRS, YFSETQ. Trimming cost V 3 bases and J 11 bases; bases outside gene matches: 5. This CDR3 region has 12 residues. The assay was immunoSEQ multiplex PCR, and TCRdb's table has in-frame clones only and misses some. The sample has tens of thousands of clones; around 93% are singletons. The data belong to a study of T cell clonotyping in hematopoietic cell transplantation. The time point here: recipient sample about 28 days before transplant, after cytoreduction. The TCR originated in a man aged 50-59 years with acute myeloid leukemia. Some clones in this sample may be carry-over from other donors' samples. Sample: peripheral blood mononuclear cells, taken before stem cell transplant. This chain connects TRBV5-1 to TRBJ1-1; 9 positions agree with TRBD1. CDR3 residues: CASSSTGGSAFF. DNA of the CDR3: TGCGCCAGCAGCTCAACAGGGGGCAGTGCTTTCTTT.